The next 29 T cell receptor beta chains were all read from a single sample in a study of early T cells in non-severe SARS-CoV-2 infection. TCRdb independently ran MiXCR on the 5' RACE reads; one entry per CDR3 protein. The table has tens of thousands of distinct CDR3 sequences, around 4.7% seen once. The sequenced material came from whole blood. These receptors were taken from an adult who was a healthcare worker with PCR-confirmed SARS-CoV-2 infection or an uninfected control (not recorded which).

CDR3 DNA sequence: TGTGCCAGCAGTTACGATTTCTCCCGGGCGAACACCGGGGAGCTGTTTTTT. Amino acids: CASSYDFSRANTGELFF. The V call is TRBV6-2 or TRBV6-3, the J call TRBJ2-2, with unresolved D. V lost 2 bases and J 0 bases, leaving 13 bases between the germline ends. The CDR3 spans 17 residues. Per the germline V gene, CDR1 is MNHEY and CDR2 is SVGEGT.

This clonotype was detected a few times. This rearrangement joins TRBV23-1 to TRBJ2-1; possible D gene TRBD1, 6 bases. TRBV23-1 is flagged as an ORF with uncertain function. CDR3 size: 14 residues. V lost 10 bases to trimming and J lost 0 bases, with 13 bases between them. CDR3 region: CATPRGGSYNEQFF. The CDR3 bases are TGCGCCACCCCGCGAGGGGGCTCCTACAATGAGCAGTTCTTC.

This chain links TRBV20-1 with TRBJ2-1; the match to TRBD2 covers 14 bases. The ends lost 0 bases at V and 1 base at J; junction bases unmatched: 5. Germline V lookup: CDR1 DFQATT, CDR2 SNEGSKA (reference sequence). CDR3 size: 18 residues. CDR3 in amino acids: CSARDSGTSGRSYNEQFF. CDR3 coding DNA: TGCAGTGCTAGAGATTCCGGGACTAGCGGGAGATCCTACAATGAGCAGTTCTTC.

This clonotype was seen more than once but under ten times. The chain joins TRBV14 to TRBJ1-6, with a tentative D call TRBD1 (5 bases). V gave up 3 bases and J gave up 7 bases, with 10 bases separating them. Germline lookup yields CDR1 SGHDN and CDR2 FVKESK. The CDR3 length is 14 residues. CDR3 in amino acids: CASSQGLMNSPLHF. In DNA form, the CDR3 reads TGTGCCAGCAGCCAGGGACTCATGAATTCACCCCTCCACTTT.

The rearrangement links TRBV5-5 to TRBJ2-1; D is ambiguous. Germline CDR1 is SGHKS and CDR2 is YYEKEE (reference sequence). The CDR3 is 12 amino acids. V was clipped by 2 bases and J by 5 bases, with 5 bases between them. The CDR3 here is CASSFANNEQFF. The CDR3 DNA reads TGTGCCAGCAGCTTCGCGAACAATGAGCAGTTCTTC.

This clonotype was observed a few times. The chain recombines TRBV5-1 with TRBJ1-2, with 7 bases aligning to TRBD1. CDR3 length: 14 amino acids. Germline V gene lookup returns CDR1 SGHRS and CDR2 YFSETQ. V lost 4 bases and J lost 3; bases outside the gene matches: 6. The CDR3 nucleotides are TGCGCCAGCAGCCCAGGACAGGAGGACTATGGCTACACCTTC. Its translation is CASSPGQEDYGYTF. Variable domain in full (rest from reference TRBV5-1 and TRBJ1-2): KAGVTQTPRYLIKTRGQQVTLSCSPISGHRSVSWYQQTPGQGLQFLFEYFSETQRNKGNFPGRFSGRQFSNSRSEMNVSTLELGDSALYLCASSPGQEDYGYTFGSGTRLTVV.

On this clonotype: A read error may explain this, as a much larger clone is one base away. The rearrangement joins TRBV5-1 to TRBJ1-1, with unresolved D. There are 13 residues in the CDR3. V was shortened by 3 bases and J by 6 bases, with 12 bases between the two germline ends. Germline V lookup: CDR1 SGHRS, CDR2 YFSETQ. The CDR3 nucleotides read TGCGCCAGCAGCTCAGACATAACGGCTGAAGCTTTCTTT. Protein sequence: CASSSDITAEAFF. Full variable domain (remainder filled in from reference TRBV5-1 and TRBJ1-1): KAGVTQTPRYLIKTRGQQVTLSCSPISGHRSVSWYQQTPGQGLQFLFEYFSETQRNKGNFPGRFSGRQFSNSRSEMNVSTLELGDSALYLCASSSDITAEAFFGQGTRLTVV.

This clonotype was picked up many times. This rearrangement joins TRBV20-1 to TRBJ2-5; weak D call: TRBD2 (9 bases). The germline V and J ends were trimmed by 5 bases and 2 bases, with 18 bases remaining between them. Germline values: CDR1 DFQATT, CDR2 SNEGSKA (reference sequence). The CDR3 sequence is 15 residues long. CDR3 amino acids: CSAAGGTGVQETQYF. In DNA form, the CDR3 reads TGCAGTGCTGCGGGAGGGACAGGCGTTCAAGAGACCCAGTACTTC.

This clonotype was counted a few times. The chain recombines TRBV20-1 with TRBJ2-7; 14 bases map to TRBD2. The germline CDR1 and CDR2 sequences are DFQATT and SNEGSKA (reference sequence). V gave up 0 bases and J gave up 9 bases; unmatched junction bases: 7. CDR3 length: 15 amino acids. CDR3 amino acids: CSARDLTGLAGGQYF. In DNA, the CDR3 is TGCAGTGCTAGAGACCTCACTGGACTAGCGGGAGGGCAGTACTTC.

The chain recombines TRBV7-9 with TRBJ1-2; 7 bases are shared with TRBD1. The ends lost 5 bases at V and 5 bases at J; junction bases unmatched: 11. Per germline, CDR1 SEHNR and CDR2 FQNEAQ (reference sequence). The CDR3 extends over 15 amino acids. The DNA of the CDR3 is TGTGCCAGCAGCGCACGCCGGGCACAGGGGTATGGCTACACCTTC. Protein product: CASSARRAQGYGYTF.

The chain has TRBV7-2 and TRBJ2-1; 13 positions match TRBD2. The CDR3 is 19 residues long. V dropped 5 bases and J dropped 2; count of bases not matched to a gene: 12. The germline V gene has CDR1 SGHTA and CDR2 FQGNSA. DNA of the CDR3: TGTGCCAGCAGCCGGGGGGGACTAGCGGGATCCCCAGCCTACAATGAGCAGTTCTTC. Protein sequence: CASSRGGLAGSPAYNEQFF. The full variable domain, in which reference TRBV7-2 and TRBJ2-1 provide the parts outside the CDR3, is GAGVSQSPSNKVTEKGKDVELRCDPISGHTALYWYRQSLGQGLEFLIYFQGNSAPDKSGLPSDRFSAERTGGSVSTLTIQRTQQEDSAVYLCASSRGGLAGSPAYNEQFFGPGTRLTVL.

This clonotype was counted ten times or more. The chain is built from TRBV7-2 and TRBJ1-4; D is perhaps TRBD1 (6 bases). The V end was cut by 5 bases, the J end by 7 bases, with 14 bases between. The CDR3 length is 14 residues. CDR1 and CDR2 from the germline V gene are SGHTA and FQGNSA. Here the CDR3 reads CASSVQGEGEKLFF. In nucleotides, the CDR3 is TGTGCCAGCAGCGTACAGGGTGAAGGTGAAAAACTGTTTTTT.

A few counts support this clonotype. The rearrangement joins TRBV5-1 to TRBJ2-3; D is possibly TRBD2 (6 bases). V gave up 0 bases and J gave up 4 bases, with 12 bases separating them. Germline CDR1 is SGHRS and CDR2 is YFSETQ. The CDR3 runs to 15 residues. The CDR3 region has the DNA TGCGCCAGCAGCTTGGCCCGAGAGCGGGCAGATACGCAGTATTTT. Residues: CASSLARERADTQYF.

The V and J genes are TRBV5-1 and TRBJ2-1; 8 bases are shared with TRBD2. In germline, CDR1 is SGHRS, CDR2 YFSETQ. The CDR3 is 15 amino acids. V dropped 3 bases and J dropped 4; count of bases not matched to a gene: 6. CDR3 bases: TGCGCCAGCAGCTCTGGACTAGCAGAATACAATGAGCAGTTCTTC. Translated: CASSSGLAEYNEQFF.

This chain links TRBV19 with TRBJ2-3, with a tentative D call TRBD2 (6 bases). This CDR3 region has 16 residues. Trimming took off 9 bases at V and 2 bases at J, with 21 bases between the two ends. Germline-derived CDR1 and CDR2 are LNHDA and SQIVND (reference sequence). CDR3 DNA sequence: TGTGCCAGCAACGGGTTCGCGGCGGGGTACACAGATACGCAGTATTTT. This translates into CASNGFAAGYTDTQYF.

This clonotype was counted only a few times. The rearrangement uses TRBV4-1 and TRBJ1-1; D possibly corresponds to TRBD1 (5 bases). V lost 2 bases and J 5 bases, leaving 15 bases between the germline ends. Germline V gives CDR1 MGHRA, CDR2 YSYEKL. The CDR3 loop spans 15 amino acids. The CDR3 loop is CASSQIWQGKTEAFF. CDR3 DNA sequence: TGCGCCAGCAGCCAAATTTGGCAGGGAAAGACTGAAGCTTTCTTT.

This clonotype was counted a few times. The V call is TRBV7-3, the J call TRBJ2-1; 11 bases match TRBD2. The trim removed 5 bases at V and 6 bases at J, leaving 9 bases unmatched. This CDR3 contains 16 residues. CDR1 is SGHTA and CDR2 is FQGTGA in the germline V gene. The CDR3 reads CASSLRLAGSGNEQFF. CDR3 bases: TGTGCCAGCAGCCTACGACTAGCGGGATCGGGCAATGAGCAGTTCTTC.

At least ten counts were recorded for this clonotype. The chain is built from TRBV29-1 and TRBJ1-1; D is unresolved. The CDR3 has 12 amino acids. Per the germline V gene, CDR1 is SQVTM and CDR2 is ANQGSEA. Trimming left V 6 bases short and J 3 bases short, with 11 bases between. CDR3 loop: CSVTLHDTEAFF. The CDR3 DNA reads TGCAGCGTCACCCTCCACGACACTGAAGCTTTCTTT.

There are many counts of this clonotype. This rearrangement joins TRBV7-9 to TRBJ2-1; a weak D match, TRBD2 (6 bases). The CDR3 consists of 14 residues. In germline, CDR1 is SEHNR, CDR2 FQNEAQ (reference sequence). V dropped 7 bases and J dropped 10 bases, with 20 bases sitting between them. The CDR3 sequence is CASTRLIAETEQFF. The CDR3 DNA follows: TGTGCCAGCACCCGACTTATAGCGGAAACGGAGCAGTTCTTC.

This clonotype was found many times. The chain couples TRBV7-9 to TRBJ2-3; no firm D call. Germline V gene lookup returns CDR1 SEHNR and CDR2 FQNEAQ (reference sequence). Trimming pared 6 bases from V and 0 bases from J, leaving 13 bases between. The length of the CDR3 is 15 residues. CDR3 sequence reads: CASSERATSTDTQYF. The CDR3 region has the DNA TGTGCCAGCAGTGAAAGGGCAACTAGCACAGATACGCAGTATTTT.

At least ten counts were recorded for this clonotype. V is TRBV6-2 or TRBV6-3 and J is TRBJ2-7; 10 positions agree with TRBD2. V trimming: 2 bases; J trimming: 0 bases; junction bases outside the gene matches: 16. Germline CDR1 is MNHEY and CDR2 is SVGEGT. The CDR3 is 20 amino acids. For the CDR3, the DNA is TGTGCCAGCAGTTACCCGTCCTCGGGGACTAGCGCAATTAACTCCTACGAGCAGTACTTC. It yields the protein CASSYPSSGTSAINSYEQYF.

This clonotype has more than one count but fewer than ten. The rearrangement joins TRBV10-3 to TRBJ2-3, with D tentatively TRBD2 (5 bases). Germline V gene lookup returns CDR1 ENHRY and CDR2 SYGVKD. The CDR3 length is 13 residues. The germline V and J ends were trimmed by 8 bases and 3 bases, with 12 bases remaining between them. The CDR3 loop is CAISYGGTDTQYF. The DNA for the CDR3 is TGTGCCATCTCCTACGGAGGTACAGATACGCAGTATTTT.

The chain has TRBV20-1 and TRBJ2-1, with 13 bases aligning to TRBD2. J gave up 4 bases and V 0 bases, and 15 bases lay outside the gene matches. CDR3 length: 20 amino acids. Per the germline V gene, CDR1 is DFQATT and CDR2 is SNEGSKA (reference sequence). For the CDR3, the DNA is TGCAGTGCTAGAGATCCCACCCCTCCTCGACTAGCGGGGGGATACAATGAGCAGTTCTTC. As protein: CSARDPTPPRLAGGYNEQFF.

The sample holds many counts of this clonotype. J is TRBJ2-7 and V is TRBV7-9; 7 bases line up with TRBD2. Germline values: CDR1 SEHNR, CDR2 FQNEAQ (reference sequence). The CDR3 length is 13 residues. Trimming took 5 bases from V and 5 from J; bases not matched to a gene: 6. In nucleotides, the CDR3 is TGTGCCAGCAGCGTAAGCGGGACCCACGAGCAGTACTTC. This sequence encodes CASSVSGTHEQYF.

There are a few counts of this clonotype. The chain links TRBV27 to TRBJ2-4; D perhaps matches TRBD2 (5 bases). Trimming took off 0 bases at V and 8 bases at J, with 8 bases between the two ends. Germline V gene sequence: CDR1 MNHEY, CDR2 SMNVEV (reference sequence). The CDR3 has 13 residues. CDR3 in DNA: TGTGCCAGCAGTTTATCGTGGCGGGACATTCAGTACTTC. Translating gives CASSLSWRDIQYF.

This clonotype was recorded many times. V is TRBV12-2 and J is TRBJ2-7; TRBD2 is the table's D call and was not checked against the DNA. TRBV12-2 is labeled a pseudogene. CDR3 length equals 17 residues. CDR3 protein: CASRLSSRKGVENEQYF. CDR3 in DNA: TGTGCAAGTCGCTTATCTTCTCGGAAGGGAGTTGAAAACGAGCAGTACTTC.

This clonotype was counted between two and nine times. This chain links TRBV19 with TRBJ1-2; no reliable D call. This CDR3 is built from 11 residues. Germline V gives CDR1 LNHDA, CDR2 SQIVND (reference sequence). V was shortened by 4 bases and J by 8 bases, with 8 bases between the two germline ends. The CDR3 here is CASSTGGGYTF. DNA of the CDR3: TGTGCCAGTAGTACAGGAGGCGGCTACACCTTC.

This clonotype was picked up many times. This chain links TRBV6-2 or TRBV6-3 with TRBJ1-5, with a weak D call TRBD1 (6 bases). The germline V gene encodes CDR1 MNHEY and CDR2 SVGEGT. The V gene lost 8 bases and the J gene lost 1 base, with 12 bases spanning the gap. The CDR3 has 14 residues. The CDR3 DNA sequence: TGTGCCAGCCAACAGGGAGGCAGCAATCAGCCCCAGCATTTT. As protein: CASQQGGSNQPQHF.

The sample holds many counts of this clonotype. J is TRBJ2-1 and V is TRBV12-3 or TRBV12-4, with 7 bases lining up with TRBD2. This CDR3 has 16 amino acids. Trimming at V came to 5 bases and at J to 4 bases, leaving 11 bases not matched to a gene. The CDR3 spells CASSPLVAGAYNEQFF. In DNA, the CDR3 is TGTGCCAGCAGTCCTCTCGTAGCGGGCGCATACAATGAGCAGTTCTTC.